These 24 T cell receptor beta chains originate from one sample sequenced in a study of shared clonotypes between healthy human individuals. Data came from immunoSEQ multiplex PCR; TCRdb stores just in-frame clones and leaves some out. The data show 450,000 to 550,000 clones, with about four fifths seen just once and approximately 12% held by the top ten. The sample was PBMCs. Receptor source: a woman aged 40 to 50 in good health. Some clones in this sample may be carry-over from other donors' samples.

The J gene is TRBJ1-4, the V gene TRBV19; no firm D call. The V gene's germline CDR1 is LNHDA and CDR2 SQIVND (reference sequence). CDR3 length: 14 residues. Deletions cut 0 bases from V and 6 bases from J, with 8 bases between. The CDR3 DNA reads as TGTGCCAGTAGTATAGAGAGTGGGGATGAAAAACTGTTTTTT. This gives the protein CASSIESGDEKLFF.

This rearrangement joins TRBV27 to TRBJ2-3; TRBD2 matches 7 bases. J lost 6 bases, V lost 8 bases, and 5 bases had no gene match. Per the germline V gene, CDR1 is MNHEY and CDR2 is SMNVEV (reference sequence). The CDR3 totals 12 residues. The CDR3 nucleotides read TGTGCCAGCGGGAGGGCCCGGGATACGCAGTATTTT. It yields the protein CASGRARDTQYF.

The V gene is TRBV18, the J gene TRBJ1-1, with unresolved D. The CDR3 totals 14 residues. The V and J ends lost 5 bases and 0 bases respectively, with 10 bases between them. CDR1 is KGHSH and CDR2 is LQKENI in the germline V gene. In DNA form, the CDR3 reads TGTGCCAGCTCAGGAAAGGCGGTGAACACTGAAGCTTTCTTT. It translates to CASSGKAVNTEAFF.

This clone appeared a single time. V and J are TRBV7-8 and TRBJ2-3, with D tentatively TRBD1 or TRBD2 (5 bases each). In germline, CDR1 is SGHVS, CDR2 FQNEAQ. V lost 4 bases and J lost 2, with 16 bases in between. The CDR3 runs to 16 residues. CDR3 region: CASSSWVAGTTDTQYF. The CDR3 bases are TGTGCCAGCAGCTCCTGGGTGGCAGGGACCACAGATACGCAGTATTTT. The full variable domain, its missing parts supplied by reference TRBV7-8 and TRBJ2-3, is GAGVSQSPRYKVAKRGQDVALRCDPISGHVSLFWYQQALGQGPEFLTYFQNEAQLDKSGLPSDRFFAERPEGSVSTLKIQRTQQEDSAVYLCASSSWVAGTTDTQYFGPGTRLTVL.

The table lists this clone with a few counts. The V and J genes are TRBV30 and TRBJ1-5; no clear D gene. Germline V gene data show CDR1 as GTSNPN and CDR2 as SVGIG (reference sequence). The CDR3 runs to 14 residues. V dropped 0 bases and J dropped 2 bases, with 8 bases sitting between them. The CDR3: CAWSVQGGNQPQHF. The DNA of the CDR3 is TGTGCCTGGAGTGTACAAGGAGGCAATCAGCCCCAGCATTTT. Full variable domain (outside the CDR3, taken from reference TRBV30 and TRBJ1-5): SQTIHQWPATLVQPVGSPLSLECTVEGTSNPNLYWYRQAAGRGLQLLFYSVGIGQISSEVPQNLSASRPQDRQFILSSKKLLLSDSGFYLCAWSVQGGNQPQHFGDGTRLSIL.

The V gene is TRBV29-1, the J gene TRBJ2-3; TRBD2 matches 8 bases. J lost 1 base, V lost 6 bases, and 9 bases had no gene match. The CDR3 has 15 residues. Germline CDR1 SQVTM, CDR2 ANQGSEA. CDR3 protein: CSVQGLAGGTDTQYF. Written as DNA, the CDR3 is TGCAGCGTCCAAGGGCTAGCGGGCGGCACAGATACGCAGTATTTT.

The CDR3 spells CASSIYRVSYNEQFF. The DNA of the CDR3 is TGTGCCAGCAGTATCTACAGGGTCTCCTACAATGAGCAGTTCTTC. The chain is built from TRBV28 and TRBJ2-1; maybe TRBD1 (6 bases). The CDR3 covers 15 residues. Looked up from germline, CDR1 is MDHEN and CDR2 is SYDVKM. V was cut by 5 bases and J by 0 bases, with 11 bases left in between.

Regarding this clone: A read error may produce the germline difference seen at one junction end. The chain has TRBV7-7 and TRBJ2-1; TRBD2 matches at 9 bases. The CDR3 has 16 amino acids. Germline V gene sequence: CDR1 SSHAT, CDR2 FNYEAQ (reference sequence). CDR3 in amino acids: CASSLELSSGMGEQFF. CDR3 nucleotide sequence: TGTGCTAGCAGCTTAGAACTGTCTAGCGGGATGGGTGAGCAGTTCTTC.

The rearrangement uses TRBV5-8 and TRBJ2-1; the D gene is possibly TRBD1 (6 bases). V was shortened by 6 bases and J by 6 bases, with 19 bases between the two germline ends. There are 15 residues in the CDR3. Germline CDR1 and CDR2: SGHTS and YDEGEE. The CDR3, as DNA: TGTGCCAGCACCGAAGGACAGTTGACTATCAATGAGCAGTTCTTC. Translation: CASTEGQLTINEQFF. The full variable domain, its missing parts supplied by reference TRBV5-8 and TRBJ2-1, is EAGVTQSPTHLIKTRGQQATLRCSPISGHTSVYWYQQALGLGLQFLLWYDEGEERNRGNFPPRFSGRQFPNYSSELNVNALELEDSALYLCASTEGQLTINEQFFGPGTRLTVL.

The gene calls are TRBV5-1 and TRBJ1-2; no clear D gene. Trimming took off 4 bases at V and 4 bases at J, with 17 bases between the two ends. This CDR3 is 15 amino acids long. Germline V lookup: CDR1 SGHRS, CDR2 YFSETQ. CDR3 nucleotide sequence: TGCGCCAGCAGCGACCCTGGGGAAGTCGCCTATGGCTACACCTTC. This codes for CASSDPGEVAYGYTF.

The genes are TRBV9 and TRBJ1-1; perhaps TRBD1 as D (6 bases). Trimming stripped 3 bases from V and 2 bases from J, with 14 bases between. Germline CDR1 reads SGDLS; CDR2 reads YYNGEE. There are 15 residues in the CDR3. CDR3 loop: CASSDGEGGNTEAFF. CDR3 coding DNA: TGTGCCAGCAGCGACGGAGAGGGGGGAAACACTGAAGCTTTCTTT. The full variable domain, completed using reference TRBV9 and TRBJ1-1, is DSGVTQTPKHLITATGQRVTLRCSPRSGDLSVYWYQQSLDQGLQFLIQYYNGEERAKGNILERFSAQQFPDLHSELNLSSLELGDSALYFCASSDGEGGNTEAFFGQGTRLTVV.

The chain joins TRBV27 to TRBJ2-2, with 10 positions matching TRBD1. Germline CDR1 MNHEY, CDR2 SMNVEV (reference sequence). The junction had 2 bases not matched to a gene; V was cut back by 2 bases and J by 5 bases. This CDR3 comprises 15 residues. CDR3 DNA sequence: TGTGCCAGCAGTTTAGGGACAGGGGAGACCGGGGAGCTGTTTTTT. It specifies CASSLGTGETGELFF.

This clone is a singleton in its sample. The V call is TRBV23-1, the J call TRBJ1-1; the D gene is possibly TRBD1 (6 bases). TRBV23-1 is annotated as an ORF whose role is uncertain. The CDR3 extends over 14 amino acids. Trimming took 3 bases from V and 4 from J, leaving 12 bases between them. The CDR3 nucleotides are TGCGCCAGCAGTCATACAGGGAAGGGCACTGAAGCTTTCTTT. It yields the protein CASSHTGKGTEAFF.

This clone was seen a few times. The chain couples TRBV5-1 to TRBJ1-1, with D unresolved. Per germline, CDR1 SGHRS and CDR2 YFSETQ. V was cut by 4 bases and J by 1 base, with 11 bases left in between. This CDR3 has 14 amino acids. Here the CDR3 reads CASSRKDGNTEAFF. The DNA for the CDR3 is TGCGCCAGCAGCAGAAAGGACGGGAACACTGAAGCTTTCTTT.

The CDR3 reads CASSFTGSYLADTQYF. Written as DNA, the CDR3 is TGCGCCAGCAGCTTTACAGGGAGCTACCTCGCAGATACGCAGTATTTT. The V and J genes are TRBV5-1 and TRBJ2-3; perhaps TRBD1 as D (6 bases). Germline CDR1 reads SGHRS; CDR2 reads YFSETQ. Trimming cost V 2 bases and J 4 bases, with 17 bases left between them. The CDR3 consists of 16 residues.

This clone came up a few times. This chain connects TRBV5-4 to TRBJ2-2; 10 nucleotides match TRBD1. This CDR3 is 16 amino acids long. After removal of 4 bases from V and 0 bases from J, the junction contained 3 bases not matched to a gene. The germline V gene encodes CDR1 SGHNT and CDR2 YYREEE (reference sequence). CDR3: CASSGGQGANTGELFF. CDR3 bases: TGTGCCAGCAGCGGAGGACAGGGGGCGAACACCGGGGAGCTGTTTTTT.

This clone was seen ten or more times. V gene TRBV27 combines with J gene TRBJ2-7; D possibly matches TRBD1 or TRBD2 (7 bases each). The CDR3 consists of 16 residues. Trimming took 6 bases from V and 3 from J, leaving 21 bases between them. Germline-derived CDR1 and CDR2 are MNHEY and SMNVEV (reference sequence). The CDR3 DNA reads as TGTGCCAGCAGCCTAGCCGCAGGGGGAGGGGGCTACGAGCAGTACTTC. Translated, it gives CASSLAAGGGGYEQYF.

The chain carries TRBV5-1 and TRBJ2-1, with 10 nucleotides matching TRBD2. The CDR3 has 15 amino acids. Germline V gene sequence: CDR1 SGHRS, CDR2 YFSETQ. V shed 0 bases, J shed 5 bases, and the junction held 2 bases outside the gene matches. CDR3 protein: CASSLVAGGHNEQFF. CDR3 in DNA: TGCGCCAGCAGCTTGGTAGCGGGAGGCCACAATGAGCAGTTCTTC.

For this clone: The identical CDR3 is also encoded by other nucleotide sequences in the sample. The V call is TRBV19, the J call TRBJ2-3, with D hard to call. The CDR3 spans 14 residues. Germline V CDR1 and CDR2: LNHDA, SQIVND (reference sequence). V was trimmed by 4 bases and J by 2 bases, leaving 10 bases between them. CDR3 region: CASSTPGLTDTQYF. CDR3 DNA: TGTGCCAGTAGTACGCCGGGCCTCACAGATACGCAGTATTTT.

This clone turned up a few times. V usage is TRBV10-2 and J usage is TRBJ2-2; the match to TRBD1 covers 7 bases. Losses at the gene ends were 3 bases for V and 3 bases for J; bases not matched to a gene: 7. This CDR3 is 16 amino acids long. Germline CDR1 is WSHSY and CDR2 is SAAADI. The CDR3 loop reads CASSDTGTAYTGELFF. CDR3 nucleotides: TGCGCCAGCAGTGACACCGGGACAGCCTACACCGGGGAGCTGTTTTTT.

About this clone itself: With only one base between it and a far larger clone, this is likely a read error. CDR3 in amino acids: CASNARQGALSGNTIYF. CDR3 nucleotides: TGTGCCAGCAACGCCCGACAGGGGGCTCTCTCTGGAAACACCATATATTTT. The genes are TRBV7-2 and TRBJ1-3; 10 bases fit TRBD1. This CDR3 spans 17 amino acids. The V gene end was trimmed by 7 bases and the J gene end by 0 bases; junction bases not matched to a gene: 9. The germline V gene encodes CDR1 SGHTA and CDR2 FQGNSA.

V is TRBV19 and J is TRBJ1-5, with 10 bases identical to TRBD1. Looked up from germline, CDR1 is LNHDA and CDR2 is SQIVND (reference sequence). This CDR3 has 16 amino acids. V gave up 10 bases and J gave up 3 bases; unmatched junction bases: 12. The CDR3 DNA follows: TGTGCCACCTGCGCCACCGGGACAGGGGCCAATCAGCCCCAGCATTTT. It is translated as CATCATGTGANQPQHF.

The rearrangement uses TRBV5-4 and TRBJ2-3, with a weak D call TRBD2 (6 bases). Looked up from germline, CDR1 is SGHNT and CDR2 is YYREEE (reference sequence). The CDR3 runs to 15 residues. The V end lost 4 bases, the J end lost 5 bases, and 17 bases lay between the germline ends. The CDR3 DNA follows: TGTGCCAGCAGCCACGGGGGATTGGGAGAAGATACGCAGTATTTT. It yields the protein CASSHGGLGEDTQYF.

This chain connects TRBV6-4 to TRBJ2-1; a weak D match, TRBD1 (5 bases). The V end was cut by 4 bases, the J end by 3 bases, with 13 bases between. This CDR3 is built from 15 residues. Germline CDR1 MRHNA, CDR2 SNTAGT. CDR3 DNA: TGTGCCAGCAGTGCCGGACAAGGTGACTACAATGAGCAGTTCTTC. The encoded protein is CASSAGQGDYNEQFF.